The 3 T cell receptor beta chains below all came from one sample that was sequenced in a study of blood T cell repertoires in COVID-19. Produced via immunoSEQ multiplex PCR; TCRdb's table is partial and in-frame only. The sample carries some 140,000 clones, around 87% recorded once. The sample taken for sequencing was peripheral blood. These receptors all stem from a man aged 45 to 65 with active COVID-19.

The chain employs TRBV24-1 and TRBJ2-3, with unresolved D. Trimming left V 4 bases short and J 0 bases short, with 10 bases between. The CDR3 totals 15 residues. The V gene's germline CDR1 is KGHDR and CDR2 SFDVKD. The CDR3 loop is CATSESGLSTDTQYF. The CDR3 DNA is TGTGCCACCAGTGAAAGTGGGCTTAGCACAGATACGCAGTATTTT.

The chain joins TRBV3-1 (or the pseudogene TRBV3-2) to TRBJ1-4; no clear D. The CDR3 runs 14 residues. Germline V lookup: CDR1 LGHDT, CDR2 YNNKEL (reference sequence). V shed 1 base and J shed 4 bases, with 7 bases lying between them. The CDR3 region is CASSQASVNEKLFF. CDR3 sequence (DNA): TGTGCCAGCAGCCAAGCCAGCGTTAATGAAAAACTGTTTTTT.

The rearrangement links TRBV6-5 to TRBJ1-3, with 8 bases lining up with TRBD1. Germline V gene sequence: CDR1 MNHEY, CDR2 SVGAGI. The trim removed 4 bases at V and 4 bases at J, leaving 9 bases unmatched. The CDR3 length is 16 residues. CDR3 protein: CASSSAGTGQGNTIYF. The CDR3, as DNA: TGTGCCAGCAGTTCCGCGGGGACAGGACAGGGAAACACCATATATTTT.